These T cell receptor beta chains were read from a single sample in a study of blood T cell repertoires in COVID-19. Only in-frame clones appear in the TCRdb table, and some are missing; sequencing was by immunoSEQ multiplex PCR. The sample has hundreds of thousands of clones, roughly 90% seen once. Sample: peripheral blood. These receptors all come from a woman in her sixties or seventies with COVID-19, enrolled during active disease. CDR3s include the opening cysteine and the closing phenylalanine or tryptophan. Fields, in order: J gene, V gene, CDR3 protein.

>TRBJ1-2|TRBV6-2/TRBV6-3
CASSLQTGYGYTF
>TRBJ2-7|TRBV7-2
CASSLVGTGDPYEQYF
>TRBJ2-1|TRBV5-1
CASSLKPTGSSNEQFF
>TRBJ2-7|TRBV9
CASSQGQSYEQYF
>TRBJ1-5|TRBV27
CAAKTGGQPQHF
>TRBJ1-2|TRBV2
CASSDPPGGAYGYTF
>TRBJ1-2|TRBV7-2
CASSSTGVANYGYTF
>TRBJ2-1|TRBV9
CASSSRGDQYNEQFF
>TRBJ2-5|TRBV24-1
CATSDSGQFQETQYF
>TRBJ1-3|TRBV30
CAWSAYSGNTIYF
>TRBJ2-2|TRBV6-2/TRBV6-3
CASSYAGYNTGELFF
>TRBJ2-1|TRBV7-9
CASSTGRTSGGVDEQFF
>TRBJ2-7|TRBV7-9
CASSSNRDKPYEQYF
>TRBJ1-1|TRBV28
CAGKQGARTEAFF
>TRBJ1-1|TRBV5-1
CASVGQANTEAFF
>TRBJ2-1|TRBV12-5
CASGPSARDEQFF
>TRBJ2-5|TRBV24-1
CATSDPQGSQEAQYF
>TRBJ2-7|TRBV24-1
CATRVSSYEQYF
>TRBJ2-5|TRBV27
CASSSNLAGEETQYF